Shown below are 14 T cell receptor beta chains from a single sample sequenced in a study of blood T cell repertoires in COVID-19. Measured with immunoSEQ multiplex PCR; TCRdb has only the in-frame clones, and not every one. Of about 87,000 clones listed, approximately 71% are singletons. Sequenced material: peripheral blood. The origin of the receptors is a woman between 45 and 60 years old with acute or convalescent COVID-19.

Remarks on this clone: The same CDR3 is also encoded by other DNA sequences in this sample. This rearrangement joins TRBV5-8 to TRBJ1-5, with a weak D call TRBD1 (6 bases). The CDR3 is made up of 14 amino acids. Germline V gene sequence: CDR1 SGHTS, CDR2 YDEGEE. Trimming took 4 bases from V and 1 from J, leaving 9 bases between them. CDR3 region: CASSPDRSNQPQHF. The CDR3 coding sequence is TGTGCCAGCAGCCCTGACAGGAGCAATCAGCCCCAGCATTTT.

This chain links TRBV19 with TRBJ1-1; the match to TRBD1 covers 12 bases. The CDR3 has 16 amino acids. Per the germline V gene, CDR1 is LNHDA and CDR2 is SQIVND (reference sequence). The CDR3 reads CASKTGQGALNTEAFF. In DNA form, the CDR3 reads TGTGCATCGAAAACGGGACAGGGGGCTCTGAACACTGAAGCTTTCTTT.

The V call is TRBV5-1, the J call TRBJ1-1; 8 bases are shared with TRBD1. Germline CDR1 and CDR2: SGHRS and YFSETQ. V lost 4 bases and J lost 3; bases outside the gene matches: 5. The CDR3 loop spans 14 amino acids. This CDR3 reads CASSPGTGDTEAFF. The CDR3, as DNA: TGCGCCAGCAGCCCGGGGACAGGTGACACTGAAGCTTTCTTT.

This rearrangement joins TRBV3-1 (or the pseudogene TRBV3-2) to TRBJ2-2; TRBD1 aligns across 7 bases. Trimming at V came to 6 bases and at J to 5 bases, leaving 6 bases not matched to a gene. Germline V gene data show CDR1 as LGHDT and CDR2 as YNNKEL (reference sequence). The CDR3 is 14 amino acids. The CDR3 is CASRNRGVTGELFF. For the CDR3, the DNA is TGTGCCAGCAGGAACAGGGGAGTGACCGGGGAGCTGTTTTTT.

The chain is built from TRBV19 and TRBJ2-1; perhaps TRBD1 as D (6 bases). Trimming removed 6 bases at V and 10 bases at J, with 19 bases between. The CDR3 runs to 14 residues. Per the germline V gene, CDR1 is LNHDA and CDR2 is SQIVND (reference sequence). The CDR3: CASSKFGTLNEQFF. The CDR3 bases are TGTGCCAGTAGCAAATTCGGGACATTAAACGAGCAGTTCTTC.

For the CDR3, the DNA is TGTGCCAGCAGTGACAGCAGGGGCCTCTGGCTTGGTCAGCCCCAGCATTTT. Amino acid sequence: CASSDSRGLWLGQPQHF. The chain combines TRBV6-1 with TRBJ1-5; D is possibly TRBD1 (6 bases). V was clipped by 3 bases and J by 6 bases, with 21 bases between them. The germline V gene has CDR1 MNHNS and CDR2 SASEGT. This CDR3 contains 17 residues.

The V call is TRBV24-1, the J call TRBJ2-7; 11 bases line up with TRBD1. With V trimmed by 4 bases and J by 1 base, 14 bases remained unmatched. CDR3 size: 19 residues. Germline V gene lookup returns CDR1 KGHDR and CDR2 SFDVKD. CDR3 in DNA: TGTGCCACCAGTGAAGGACCGGGACAGGGGGGCCCCGGGTCCTACGAGCAGTACTTC. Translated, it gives CATSEGPGQGGPGSYEQYF.

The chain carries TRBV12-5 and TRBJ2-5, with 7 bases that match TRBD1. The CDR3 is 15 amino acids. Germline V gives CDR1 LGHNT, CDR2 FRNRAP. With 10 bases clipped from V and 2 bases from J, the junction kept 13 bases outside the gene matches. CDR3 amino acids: CATPEGAGEQETQYF. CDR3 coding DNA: TGTGCTACCCCCGAGGGGGCCGGGGAACAAGAGACCCAGTACTTC.

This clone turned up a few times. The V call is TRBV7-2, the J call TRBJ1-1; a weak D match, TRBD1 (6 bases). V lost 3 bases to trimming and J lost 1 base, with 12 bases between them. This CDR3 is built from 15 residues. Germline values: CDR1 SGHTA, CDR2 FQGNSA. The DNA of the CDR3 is TGTGCCAGCAGCTTGCGGCCAGGGGAGAACACTGAAGCTTTCTTT. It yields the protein CASSLRPGENTEAFF. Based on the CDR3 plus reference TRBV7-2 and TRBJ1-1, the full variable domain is GAGVSQSPSNKVTEKGKDVELRCDPISGHTALYWYRQSLGQGLEFLIYFQGNSAPDKSGLPSDRFSAERTGGSVSTLTIQRTQQEDSAVYLCASSLRPGENTEAFFGQGTRLTVV.

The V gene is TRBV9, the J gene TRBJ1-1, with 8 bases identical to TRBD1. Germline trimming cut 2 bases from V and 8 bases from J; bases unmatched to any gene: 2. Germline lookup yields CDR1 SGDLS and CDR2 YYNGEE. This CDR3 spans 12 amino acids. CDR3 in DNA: TGTGCCAGCAGCGTTGGACAGGGAGAAGCTTTCTTT. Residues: CASSVGQGEAFF.

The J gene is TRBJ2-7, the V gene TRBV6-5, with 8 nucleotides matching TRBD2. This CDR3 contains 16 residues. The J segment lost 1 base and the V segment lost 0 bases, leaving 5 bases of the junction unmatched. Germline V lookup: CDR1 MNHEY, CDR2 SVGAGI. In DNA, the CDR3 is TGTGCCAGCAGTTACTCGGAGCGGGGGCCTTCCTACGAGCAGTACTTC. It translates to CASSYSERGPSYEQYF.

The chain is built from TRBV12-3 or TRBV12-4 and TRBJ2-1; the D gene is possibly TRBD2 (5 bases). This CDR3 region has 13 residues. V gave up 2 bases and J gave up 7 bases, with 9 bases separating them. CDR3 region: CASSLRTGNEQFF. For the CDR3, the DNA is TGTGCCAGCAGTTTACGTACGGGGAATGAGCAGTTCTTC.

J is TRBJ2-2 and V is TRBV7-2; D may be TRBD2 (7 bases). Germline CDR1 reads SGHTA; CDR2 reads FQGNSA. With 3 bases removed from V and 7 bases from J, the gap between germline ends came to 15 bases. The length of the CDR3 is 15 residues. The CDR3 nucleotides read TGTGCCAGCAGCTTGGGAGGGGGATCAAACGGGGAGCTGTTTTTT. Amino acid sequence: CASSLGGGSNGELFF.

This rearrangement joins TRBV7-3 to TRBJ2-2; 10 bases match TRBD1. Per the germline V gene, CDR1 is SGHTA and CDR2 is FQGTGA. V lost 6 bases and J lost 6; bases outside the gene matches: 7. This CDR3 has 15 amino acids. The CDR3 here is CASSRQGAIAGELFF. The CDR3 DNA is TGTGCCAGCAGTCGACAGGGGGCTATAGCCGGGGAGCTGTTTTTT.